One and the same sample provided the 17 T cell receptor beta chains below, sequenced in a study of PD-1 blockade in classical Hodgkin lymphoma. Generated by immunoSEQ multiplex PCR, the TCRdb table keeps only in-frame clones and is missing some. The sample records some 110,000 clones, approximately 90% being singletons. The time point here: cycle 4 day 1 (C4D1), after less than seven weeks of nivolumab. There was relapse after autologous stem cell transplantation in every patient, and there was variation in brentuximab vedotin exposure. The source was peripheral blood mononuclear cells (PBMCs), collected before the fourth cycle of nivolumab. Receptors were obtained from a human donor with classical Hodgkin lymphoma.

V usage is TRBV6-6 and J usage is TRBJ2-7, with 7 bases that match TRBD2. Trimming cost V 8 bases and J 1 base; bases outside gene matches: 2. The CDR3 is 12 amino acids. Germline CDR1 reads MNHNY; CDR2 reads SVGAGI (reference sequence). The CDR3 DNA is TGTGCCAGCGGGGGAGGGTCCTACGAGCAGTACTTC. This codes for CASGGGSYEQYF.

The table lists this clone with a few counts. The J gene is TRBJ1-1, the V gene TRBV6-5; 9 bases are a match to TRBD1. The trim removed 5 bases at V and 6 bases at J, leaving 7 bases unmatched. The CDR3 is made up of 14 amino acids. The germline CDR1 and CDR2 sequences are MNHEY and SVGAGI. CDR3 sequence reads: CASSRQGGTSEAFF. The CDR3 DNA is TGTGCCAGCAGTAGACAGGGGGGCACCTCTGAAGCTTTCTTT.

The chain employs TRBV6-6 and TRBJ1-1, with D hard to call. In germline, CDR1 is MNHNY, CDR2 SVGAGI (reference sequence). This CDR3 has 13 amino acids. V lost 5 bases to trimming and J lost 2 bases, with 9 bases between them. The CDR3 nucleotides read TGTGCCAGCAGTCCTTGGGGTAACACTGAAGCTTTCTTT. Translated, it gives CASSPWGNTEAFF.

This rearrangement joins TRBV19 to TRBJ1-2, with unresolved D. The V gene lost 5 bases and the J gene lost 3 bases, with 10 bases spanning the gap. Per germline, CDR1 LNHDA and CDR2 SQIVND (reference sequence). The CDR3 is 13 residues long. The CDR3 loop reads CASSGSNYYGYTF. The CDR3 nucleotides are TGTGCCAGTAGTGGCAGCAATTACTATGGCTACACCTTC. Looking up the rest from reference TRBV19 and TRBJ1-2 gives the full variable domain: DGGITQSPKYLFRKEGQNVTLSCEQNLNHDAMYWYRQDPGQGLRLIYYSQIVNDFQKGDIAEGYSVSREKKESFPLTVTSAQKNPTAFYLCASSGSNYYGYTFGSGTRLTVV.

The chain uses TRBV5-6 and TRBJ1-2; D gene uncertain. CDR3 size: 13 residues. Germline loops: CDR1 SGHDT, CDR2 YYEEEE. Between the trimmed V and J ends, which lost 0 bases and 5 bases, there was a span of 8 bases. The DNA of the CDR3 is TGTGCCAGCAGCTTGGAAGGAGCTTATGGCTACACCTTC. It is translated as CASSLEGAYGYTF.

The chain joins TRBV11-2 to TRBJ1-2; no definite D call. V was shortened by 0 bases and J by 4 bases, with 6 bases between the two germline ends. This CDR3 comprises 13 residues. Germline CDR1 is SGHAT and CDR2 is FQNNGV. CDR3 DNA sequence: TGTGCCAGCAGCTTAGACAGGTTCTATGGCTACACCTTC. Protein: CASSLDRFYGYTF.

V usage is TRBV15 and J usage is TRBJ2-1, with TRBD2 as a possible D gene (6 bases). The germline CDR1 and CDR2 sequences are LNHNV and YYDKDF (reference sequence). The CDR3 has 21 amino acids. The ends were cut back, 3 bases at V and 0 bases at J, with 27 bases in the middle. CDR3 in amino acids: CATSSQRAASEWWGSYNEQFF. The CDR3, as DNA: TGTGCCACCAGCAGCCAACGGGCGGCTAGCGAGTGGTGGGGCTCCTACAATGAGCAGTTCTTC.

This clone was observed a few times. The chain joins TRBV11-3 to TRBJ2-7; D possibly corresponds to TRBD2 (5 bases). Between the trimmed V and J ends, which lost 5 bases and 1 base, there was a span of 9 bases. Germline lookup yields CDR1 SGHNT and CDR2 YENEEA. The CDR3 contains 13 residues. For the CDR3, the DNA is TGTGCCAGCAGCCCAGCGGAATCCTACGAGCAGTACTTC. The encoded protein is CASSPAESYEQYF.

This clone was seen a single time. The chain combines TRBV6-5 with TRBJ2-7; the D gene is possibly TRBD1 (6 bases). This CDR3 contains 15 residues. Germline values: CDR1 MNHEY, CDR2 SVGAGI. V was clipped by 6 bases and J by 4 bases, with 19 bases between them. Written as DNA, the CDR3 is TGTGCCAGCAGCGGTGACAGGTTCTTCTCGTACGAGCAGTACTTC. Translation gives CASSGDRFFSYEQYF.

CDR3 bases: TGCGCCAGCAGCCCGGGGGGCCCCGAGGCGCAGTATTTT. Translation gives CASSPGGPEAQYF. This chain uses TRBV4-1 with TRBJ2-3; possible D gene TRBD2, 7 bases. CDR3 length: 13 amino acids. CDR1 is MGHRA and CDR2 is YSYEKL in the germline V gene. The germline V and J ends were trimmed by 4 bases and 10 bases, with 15 bases remaining between them.

The V gene is TRBV4-1, the J gene TRBJ2-3, with TRBD2 matching 12 bases. Germline CDR1 MGHRA, CDR2 YSYEKL. With V trimmed by 4 bases and J by 5 bases, 4 bases remained unmatched. The CDR3 loop spans 15 amino acids. The CDR3 spells CASSPLAGGVDTQYF. In DNA form, the CDR3 reads TGCGCCAGCAGCCCTCTAGCGGGAGGGGTAGATACGCAGTATTTT.

V gene TRBV7-9 combines with J gene TRBJ2-5; TRBD1 matches 8 bases. The germline V gene has CDR1 SEHNR and CDR2 FQNEAQ (reference sequence). Unmatched junction bases numbered 10, after V lost 5 bases and J lost 5 bases. This CDR3 is built from 15 residues. The CDR3 reads CASSNPQGAVETQYF. CDR3 bases: TGTGCCAGCAGCAACCCCCAGGGGGCGGTGGAGACCCAGTACTTC.

The chain employs TRBV28 and TRBJ1-1; D not certain. V lost 5 bases and J 1 base, leaving 8 bases between the germline ends. This CDR3 spans 13 amino acids. Per the germline V gene, CDR1 is MDHEN and CDR2 is SYDVKM. This CDR3 reads CASSPMRNTEAFF. Written as DNA, the CDR3 is TGTGCCAGCAGTCCTATGAGGAACACTGAAGCTTTCTTT. The entire variable domain, with the rest obtained from reference TRBV28 and TRBJ1-1, is as follows: DVKVTQSSRYLVKRTGEKVFLECVQDMDHENMFWYRQDPGLGLRLIYFSYDVKMKEKGDIPEGYSVSREKKERFSLILESASTNQTSMYLCASSPMRNTEAFFGQGTRLTVV.

This chain joins TRBV2 and TRBJ1-1, with D perhaps matching TRBD1 (5 bases). There are 14 residues in the CDR3. Deletions cut 5 bases from V and 0 bases from J, with 10 bases between. Germline CDR1 SNHLY, CDR2 FYNNEI. CDR3 nucleotides: TGTGCCAGCAGTCGGGACCCATTGAACACTGAAGCTTTCTTT. Its protein is CASSRDPLNTEAFF.

The chain links TRBV10-3 to TRBJ1-1; D not resolved. Germline loops: CDR1 ENHRY, CDR2 SYGVKD. The germline V and J ends were trimmed by 6 bases and 0 bases, with 8 bases remaining between them. The CDR3 extends over 13 amino acids. The CDR3 is CAISRALNTEAFF. The CDR3 DNA sequence: TGTGCCATCAGCCGGGCCCTGAACACTGAAGCTTTCTTT.

V usage is TRBV2 and J usage is TRBJ1-4, with D perhaps TRBD1 (6 bases). In germline, CDR1 is SNHLY, CDR2 FYNNEI. CDR3 size: 15 residues. With 5 bases removed from V and 7 bases from J, the gap between germline ends came to 17 bases. CDR3 protein: CASSTPGDWGEKLFF. In nucleotides, the CDR3 is TGTGCCAGCAGTACTCCAGGGGATTGGGGTGAAAAACTGTTTTTT.

As for this clone: The same CDR3 arises from other DNA sequences in this sample as well. The chain joins TRBV6-1 to TRBJ1-2; weak D call: TRBD1 (6 bases). There are 15 residues in the CDR3. V was clipped by 0 bases and J by 3 bases, with 11 bases between them. CDR1 and CDR2 (germline): MNHNS, SASEGT. The CDR3 DNA sequence: TGTGCCAGCAGTGAAGCATCAGGGGCGCACTATGGCTACACCTTC. Amino acids: CASSEASGAHYGYTF.